This T cell receptor (beta chain) was observed in a study of siplizumab effects on memory and regulatory T cells. CDR3 length: 15 residues. In germline, CDR1 is SGHTA, CDR2 FQGTGA. After removal of 5 bases from V and 10 bases from J, the junction contained 12 bases not matched to a gene. This table comes from immunoSEQ multiplex PCR, and its TCRdb copy is limited to in-frame clones, with some not included. The sample shows approximately 94,000 clones, about 90% of them seen only once. Comments on this clone: Its target is not known.

Overall study results and limits: Siplizumab brought about a significant reduction in alloreactive sequences traceable to unstimulated CD4+ memory cells. Naive or memory phenotype was unassignable for roughly 80-95% of proliferating CD4+ or CD8+ clones. Apparently key alloresponse contributors, naive T cells also seemed more diverse than memory cells.

The sequenced sample consisted of CD4+ T cells sorted from blood. V gene TRBV7-3 combines with J gene TRBJ2-1; 9 bases line up with TRBD1. The TCR originated in a human donor in good health. This chain's CDR3 is CASSPNTGGDGEQFF. The CDR3, as DNA: TGTGCCAGCAGCCCGAACACAGGGGGCGACGGGGAGCAGTTCTTC. Full variable domain (missing parts from reference TRBV7-3 and TRBJ2-1): GAGVSQTPSNKVTEKGKYVELRCDPISGHTALYWYRQSLGQGPEFLIYFQGTGAADDSGLPNDRFFAVRPEGSVSTLKIQRTERGDSAVYLCASSPNTGGDGEQFFGPGTRLTVL.